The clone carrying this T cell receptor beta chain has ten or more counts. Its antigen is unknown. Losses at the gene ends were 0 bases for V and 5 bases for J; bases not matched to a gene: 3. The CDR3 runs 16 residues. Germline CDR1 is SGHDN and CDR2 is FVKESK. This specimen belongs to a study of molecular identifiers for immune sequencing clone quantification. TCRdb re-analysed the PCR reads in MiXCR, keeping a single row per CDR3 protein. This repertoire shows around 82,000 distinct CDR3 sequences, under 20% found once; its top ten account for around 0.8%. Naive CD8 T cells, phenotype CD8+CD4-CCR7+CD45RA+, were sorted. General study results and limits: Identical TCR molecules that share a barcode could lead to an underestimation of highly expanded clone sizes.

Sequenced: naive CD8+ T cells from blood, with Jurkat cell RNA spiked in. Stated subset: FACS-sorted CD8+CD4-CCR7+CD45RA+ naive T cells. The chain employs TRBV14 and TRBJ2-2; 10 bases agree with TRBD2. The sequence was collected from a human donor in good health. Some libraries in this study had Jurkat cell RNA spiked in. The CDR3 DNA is TGTGCCAGCAGCCAAGAACCTAGCGGGAGTACCGGGGAGCTGTTTTTT. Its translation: CASSQEPSGSTGELFF.